A selection of T cell receptor beta chains follows, all from one sample in a study of T cell repertoires in cytomegalovirus infection. TCRdb re-derived calls from the reads in MiXCR, one entry per CDR3 protein. The repertoire holds roughly 100,000 distinct CDR3 sequences, with 15% to 20% as singletons. Input material: PBMCs. These receptors were collected from a human donor in good health (CMV status not recorded). Some clones in this sample may be carry-over from other donors' samples. Both conserved end residues are part of each CDR3. A D gene is named only where the DNA matches it firmly. Clone size, where shown, is once, few, many, or a class for clones that have expanded.

>NA|TRBV20-1|many|TRBJ1-2
TGCAGTGCTCTCACAACAGTTAACTATGGCTACACCTTC
CSALTTVNYGYTF
>NA|TRBV7-2|many|TRBJ2-7
TGTGCCAGCAGCCCGGACATAGTCGAGCAGTACTTC
CASSPDIVEQYF
>NA|TRBV20-1|many|TRBJ1-1
TGCAGTGCTAGAGCCAGGGTGGGGACTGAAGCTTTCTTT
CSARARVGTEAFF
>TRBD2|TRBV12-3/TRBV12-4|many|TRBJ2-1
TGTGCCACTCGTTCGGGGGGGCCGAATGAGCAGTTCTTC
CATRSGGPNEQFF
>TRBD2|TRBV5-1|few|TRBJ2-7
TGCGCCAGCAGCTTGGCCCCTAGCGGGGGCCCAACCTACGAGCAGTACTTC
CASSLAPSGGPTYEQYF
>TRBD1|TRBV20-1|few|TRBJ2-3
TGCAGTGCGGAACAGGGGGCGGGGACAGATACGCAGTATTTT
CSAEQGAGTDTQYF
>NA|TRBV20-1|few|TRBJ2-2
TGCAGTGCTAGAGATTGGACACCCGCGAACACCGGGGAGCTGTTTTTT
CSARDWTPANTGELFF
>TRBD1|TRBV24-1|NA|TRBJ1-2
TGTGCCACCAGTAACAGGGGATCGGGCTACACCTTC
CATSNRGSGYTF
>NA|TRBV7-2|many|TRBJ1-6
TGTGCCAGCAGCGTCGAGAGGTCACCCCTCCACTTT
CASSVERSPLHF
>NA|TRBV7-2|many|TRBJ1-3
TGTGCCAGCAGCTTATCCGTCAGAACTGGAAACACCATATATTTT
CASSLSVRTGNTIYF
>NA|TRBV7-2|many|TRBJ2-7
TGTGCCAGCAGCCCCCGGGACCTAGCAATCTACGAGCAGTACTTC
CASSPRDLAIYEQYF
>NA|TRBV6-5|NA|TRBJ2-2
TGTGCCAGCAGGGGTACCGGGGAGCTGTTTTTT
CASRGTGELFF
>TRBD2|TRBV7-6|many|TRBJ2-1
TGTGCCAGCAGCGCTAGCGGGGGGGCCTTCTACAATGAGCAGTTCTTC
CASSASGGAFYNEQFF
>TRBD1|TRBV7-2|many|TRBJ1-2
TGTGCCAGCAGCTTACTGGGCGGGAGGGGGCGTAGCTATGGCTACACCTTC
CASSLLGGRGRSYGYTF
>NA|TRBV4-1|NA|TRBJ2-3
TGCGCCAGCAGCCAAGATGGTCTAGATACGCAGTATTTT
CASSQDGLDTQYF
>NA|TRBV6-6|few|TRBJ1-5
TGTGCCAGCAGTTACTCCACAGGGATGATCAATCAGCCCCAGCATTTT
CASSYSTGMINQPQHF
>NA|TRBV7-9|many|TRBJ1-1
TGTGCCAGCAGCTTCTCGGGGGCGGGCACTGAAGCTTTCTTT
CASSFSGAGTEAFF
>NA|TRBV9|few|TRBJ1-6
TGTGCCAGCAGCGTAGAAGCAGCCTGGCCCCTCCACTTT
CASSVEAAWPLHF
>NA|TRBV7-2|many|TRBJ1-1
TGTGCCAGCAGCTCCCGATTGACAGGACTGAACACTGAAGCTTTCTTT
CASSSRLTGLNTEAFF
>TRBD2|TRBV7-9|few|TRBJ2-5
TGTGCCAGCACGACTATAGCGGGGAAGGTTCGAGAGACCCAGTACTTC
CASTTIAGKVRETQYF
>TRBD2|TRBV12-3/TRBV12-4|NA|TRBJ2-3
TGTGCCAGCAGTAGGCGGGGGAGCACAGATACGCAGTATTTT
CASSRRGSTDTQYF
>TRBD1|TRBV29-1|NA|TRBJ1-4
TGCAGCGTTCTCCGGGACAGCAATGAAAAACTGTTTTTT
CSVLRDSNEKLFF
>TRBD1|TRBV4-2|many|TRBJ1-1
TGTGCCAGCAGCCAAGGGACAGGGTTGGGCACTGAAGCTTTCTTT
CASSQGTGLGTEAFF
>NA|TRBV7-2|many|TRBJ1-2
TGTGCCAGCAGCTTAGACGTGCTTTTTTATGGCTACACCTTC
CASSLDVLFYGYTF
>TRBD2|TRBV7-3|many|TRBJ2-1
TGTGCCAGCAGCCGACTAGCGCGCTCCTACAATGAGCAGTTCTTC
CASSRLARSYNEQFF
>NA|TRBV10-3|few|TRBJ1-1
TGTGCCATCAGTGACGTTCAGATGATGAACACTGAAGCTTTCTTT
CAISDVQMMNTEAFF
>NA|TRBV19|once|TRBJ2-1
TGTGTCAGTACCTCCCCCCAGACCGGGCTTATCAATGAGCAGTTCTTC
CVSTSPQTGLINEQFF
>NA|TRBV28|few|TRBJ2-3
TGTGCCAGCAGTTTAACGTCGGCGTTATTGAATACGCAGTATTTT
CASSLTSALLNTQYF
>TRBD1|TRBV7-8|many|TRBJ2-5
TGTGCCAGCAAGACAGGGGGCGGGGAGACCCAGTACTTC
CASKTGGGETQYF